Detailed here is one T cell receptor (beta chain). The CDR3 runs 14 residues. The germline CDR1 and CDR2 sequences are SEHNR and FQNEAQ (reference sequence). V was cut by 5 bases and J by 0 bases, with 8 bases left in between. The data belong to a study of blood T cell repertoires in COVID-19. Study summary: In each case, the material was cDNA or gDNA derived from T cells, B-cell-depleted T cells, or PBMCs.

Here immunoSEQ multiplex PCR was the method, and the copy in TCRdb shows in-frame clones only, minus some. The profile shows around 160,000 clones, 81% of them singletons. The chain employs TRBV7-9 and TRBJ1-5, with a possible D match to TRBD1 (6 bases). The clonotype comes from a human donor in a cohort sampled during active COVID-19. Input material: peripheral blood. The CDR3 region is CASSRDNSNQPQHF. The DNA for the CDR3 is TGTGCCAGCAGCCGGGACAATAGCAATCAGCCCCAGCATTTT. Full variable domain (outside the CDR3, taken from reference TRBV7-9 and TRBJ1-5): DTGVSQNPRHKITKRGQNVTFRCDPISEHNRLYWYRQTLGQGPEFLTYFQNEAQLEKSRLLSDRFSAERPKGSFSTLEIQRTEQGDSAMYLCASSRDNSNQPQHFGDGTRLSIL.